These 14 T cell receptor beta chains were sequenced from one sample in a study of T cell changes during pregnancy in multiple sclerosis. Sequencing was performed with immunoSEQ multiplex PCR; in TCRdb, only in-frame clones are kept and a portion is missing. The sample consists of 70,000 to 75,000 clones, 85% to 95% of them appearing once. The sample in question was peripheral blood, obtained before pregnancy. The receptor source for this set is a female donor with multiple sclerosis, enrolled in a pregnancy study.

CDR3 bases: TGTGCCAGCAGCACCCGACTAGCGGGAGGAGGGGGTAGCACAGATACGCAGTATTTT. Encoded protein: CASSTRLAGGGGSTDTQYF. The chain links TRBV9 to TRBJ2-3; 13 bases match TRBD2. Germline trimming cut 4 bases from V and 0 bases from J; bases unmatched to any gene: 11. Germline assignment: CDR1 SGDLS and CDR2 YYNGEE. This CDR3 comprises 19 residues.

The sample holds one count of this clone. The rearrangement uses TRBV2 and TRBJ1-1; D ambiguous. V lost 5 bases and J lost 1, with 17 bases in between. The germline CDR1 and CDR2 sequences are SNHLY and FYNNEI. The CDR3 covers 16 residues. DNA for the CDR3: TGTGCCAGCAGTTCGCGGGTGGACGGGAAGAACACTGAAGCTTTCTTT. This sequence encodes CASSSRVDGKNTEAFF.

The V and J genes are TRBV5-4 and TRBJ2-7; TRBD2 agrees at 11 bases. The J segment lost 2 bases and the V segment lost 0 bases, leaving 4 bases of the junction unmatched. The germline V gene encodes CDR1 SGHNT and CDR2 YYREEE (reference sequence). This CDR3 comprises 16 residues. DNA of the CDR3: TGTGCCAGCAGCTTGGATGTGGGACTAGCGGCCTACGAGCAGTACTTC. It is translated as CASSLDVGLAAYEQYF. The entire variable domain, with the rest obtained from reference TRBV5-4 and TRBJ2-7, is as follows: ETGVTQSPTHLIKTRGQQVTLRCSSQSGHNTVSWYQQALGQGPQFIFQYYREEENGRGNFPPRFSGLQFPNYSSELNVNALELDDSALYLCASSLDVGLAAYEQYFGPGTRLTVT.

This chain joins TRBV5-1 and TRBJ2-3; possibly TRBD1 for D (5 bases). CDR1 SGHRS and CDR2 YFSETQ come from the germline V gene. With 0 bases removed from V and 6 bases from J, the gap between germline ends came to 11 bases. The CDR3 sequence is 14 residues long. CDR3 in DNA: TGCGCCAGCAGCTTGGGGCAGGGCGCGGATACGCAGTATTTT. Its translation is CASSLGQGADTQYF. Full variable domain (outside the CDR3, taken from reference TRBV5-1 and TRBJ2-3): KAGVTQTPRYLIKTRGQQVTLSCSPISGHRSVSWYQQTPGQGLQFLFEYFSETQRNKGNFPGRFSGRQFSNSRSEMNVSTLELGDSALYLCASSLGQGADTQYFGPGTRLTVL.

V is TRBV6-6 and J is TRBJ2-1; TRBD2 is a possible D gene (6 bases). Deletions cut 5 bases from V and 7 bases from J, with 18 bases between. Germline CDR1 is MNHNY and CDR2 is SVGAGI (reference sequence). The CDR3 has 15 residues. CDR3 in DNA: TGTGCCAGCAGTGAGCTGGCGGGGATGGGGAATGAGCAGTTCTTC. The encoded protein is CASSELAGMGNEQFF.

The chain employs TRBV7-9 and TRBJ2-5; weak D call: TRBD2 (6 bases). V was pared by 5 bases and J by 5 bases, with 15 bases between. Per germline, CDR1 SEHNR and CDR2 FQNEAQ (reference sequence). The CDR3 has 14 amino acids. The CDR3 spells CASSLSSGGETQYF. The CDR3 DNA reads as TGTGCCAGCAGCCTATCTTCTGGGGGGGAGACCCAGTACTTC.

The J gene is TRBJ1-4, the V gene TRBV29-1; 10 bases are a match to TRBD1. This CDR3 region has 13 residues. V dropped 7 bases and J dropped 8; count of bases not matched to a gene: 7. Per germline, CDR1 SQVTM and CDR2 ANQGSEA. CDR3 DNA: TGCAGCGCCCGACAGGGGGCGAGGGAAAAACTGTTTTTT. Translation: CSARQGAREKLFF.

CDR3 DNA sequence: TGTGCCAGCGGCTGGGACAGCGACACTGAAGCTTTCTTT. Translated: CASGWDSDTEAFF. This chain connects TRBV27 to TRBJ1-1, with 7 bases that match TRBD1. Germline V lookup: CDR1 MNHEY, CDR2 SMNVEV (reference sequence). The ends lost 8 bases at V and 3 bases at J; junction bases unmatched: 6. The CDR3 spans 13 residues.

The chain carries TRBV27 and TRBJ2-7; TRBD1 matches 7 bases. Per germline, CDR1 MNHEY and CDR2 SMNVEV (reference sequence). V shed 5 bases, J shed 2 bases, and the junction held 9 bases outside the gene matches. The CDR3 covers 15 residues. For the CDR3, the DNA is TGTGCCAGCAGTATCCGGAACAGGGGTCCCTACGAGCAGTACTTC. This encodes CASSIRNRGPYEQYF.

The chain has TRBV27 and TRBJ2-1, with a possible D match to TRBD2 (6 bases). This CDR3 has 17 residues. Deletions cut 6 bases from V and 5 bases from J, with 23 bases between. CDR1 and CDR2 from the germline V gene are MNHEY and SMNVEV (reference sequence). The CDR3 here is CASRPGLPHRANNEQFF. CDR3 nucleotide sequence: TGTGCCAGCAGACCCGGACTACCCCATCGGGCAAACAATGAGCAGTTCTTC.

CDR3 protein: CASNRLAGSSYNEQFF. DNA for the CDR3: TGTGCCAGCAATAGACTAGCGGGATCGTCCTACAATGAGCAGTTCTTC. This chain connects TRBV2 to TRBJ2-1, with 11 bases fitting TRBD2. Unmatched junction bases numbered 6, after V lost 7 bases and J lost 1 base. The CDR3 sequence is 16 residues long. CDR1 and CDR2 from the germline V gene are SNHLY and FYNNEI.

V and J are TRBV6-1 and TRBJ2-3; 11 nucleotides line up with TRBD2. In germline, CDR1 is MNHNS, CDR2 SASEGT. This CDR3 is built from 19 residues. J was trimmed by 6 bases and V by 4 bases; bases with no gene match: 18. The CDR3 loop reads CASSAGGTATSGRWDTQYF. Written as DNA, the CDR3 is TGTGCCAGCAGTGCAGGAGGGACGGCAACTAGCGGGAGATGGGATACGCAGTATTTT.

The rearrangement uses TRBV5-1 and TRBJ2-7; D might be TRBD1 (6 bases). CDR1 and CDR2 (germline): SGHRS, YFSETQ. Trimming stripped 2 bases from V and 6 bases from J, with 12 bases between. The CDR3 contains 13 residues. The CDR3 DNA reads as TGCGCCAGCAGCTTATTCGACAGGTTCGAGCAGTACTTC. It encodes CASSLFDRFEQYF.

V usage is TRBV7-6 and J usage is TRBJ1-3, with D unresolved. This CDR3 has 16 amino acids. Looked up from germline, CDR1 is SGHVS and CDR2 is FNYEAQ. Trimming took 1 base from V and 2 from J, leaving 12 bases between them. The CDR3 spells CASSLGGRIPGNTIYF. Here the CDR3 DNA reads TGTGCCAGCAGCTTAGGAGGGCGAATTCCTGGAAACACCATATATTTT.